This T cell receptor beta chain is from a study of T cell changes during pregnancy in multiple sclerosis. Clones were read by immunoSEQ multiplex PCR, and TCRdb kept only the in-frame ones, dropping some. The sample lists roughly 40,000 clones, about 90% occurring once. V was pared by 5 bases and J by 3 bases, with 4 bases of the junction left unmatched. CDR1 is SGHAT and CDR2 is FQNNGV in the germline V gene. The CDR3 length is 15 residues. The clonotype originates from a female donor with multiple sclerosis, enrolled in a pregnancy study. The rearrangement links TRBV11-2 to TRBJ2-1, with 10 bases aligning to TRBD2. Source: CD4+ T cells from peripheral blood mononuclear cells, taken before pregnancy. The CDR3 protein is CASSISGGGYNEQFF. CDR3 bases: TGTGCCAGCAGCATCAGCGGGGGGGGCTACAATGAGCAGTTCTTC.